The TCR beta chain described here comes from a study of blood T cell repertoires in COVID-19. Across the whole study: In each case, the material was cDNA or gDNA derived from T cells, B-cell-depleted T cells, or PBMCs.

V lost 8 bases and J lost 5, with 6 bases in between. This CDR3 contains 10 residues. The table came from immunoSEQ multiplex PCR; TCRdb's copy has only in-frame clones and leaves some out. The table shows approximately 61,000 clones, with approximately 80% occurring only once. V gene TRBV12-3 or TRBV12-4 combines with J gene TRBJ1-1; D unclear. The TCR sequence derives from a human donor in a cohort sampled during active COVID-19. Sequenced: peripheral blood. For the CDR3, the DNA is TGTGCCAGCCACAGAACTGAAGCTTTCTTT. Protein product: CASHRTEAFF.